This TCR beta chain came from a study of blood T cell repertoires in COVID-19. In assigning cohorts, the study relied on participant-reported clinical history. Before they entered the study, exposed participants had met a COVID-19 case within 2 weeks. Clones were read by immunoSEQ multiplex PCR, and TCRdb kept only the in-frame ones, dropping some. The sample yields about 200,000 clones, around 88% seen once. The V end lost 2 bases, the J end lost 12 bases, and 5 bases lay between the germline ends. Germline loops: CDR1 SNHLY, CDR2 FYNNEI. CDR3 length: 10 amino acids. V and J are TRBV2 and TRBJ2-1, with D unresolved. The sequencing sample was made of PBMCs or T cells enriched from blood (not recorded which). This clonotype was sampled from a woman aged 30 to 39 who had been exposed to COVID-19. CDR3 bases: TGTGCCAGCAGTGAACGAGGGCAGTTCTTC. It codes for CASSERGQFF.